This entry lists 6 T cell receptor beta chains sequenced from one sample in a study of T cell changes during pregnancy in multiple sclerosis. Method: immunoSEQ multiplex PCR; TCRdb's copy keeps in-frame clones and lacks some. The sample records 65,000 to 75,000 clones, roughly 92% being singletons. Sequencing used peripheral blood, obtained after pregnancy. Source of these receptors: a female donor in good health, enrolled as a control in a pregnancy study.

By frequency in the sample, this clone is medium-sized. V and J are TRBV7-8 and TRBJ2-7; 12 positions match TRBD2. Germline V gene data show CDR1 as SGHVS and CDR2 as FQNEAQ. This CDR3 comprises 15 residues. V shed 5 bases and J 6 bases; nucleotides not matched to a gene: 8. CDR3 DNA: TGTGCCAGCAGCACTAGACTAGCGGGAGAGAGCGAGCAGTACTTC. Its translation is CASSTRLAGESEQYF.

V usage is TRBV6-6 and J usage is TRBJ2-1, with D possibly matching TRBD2 (6 bases). CDR1 is MNHNY and CDR2 is SVGAGI in the germline V gene (reference sequence). This CDR3 comprises 12 residues. V lost 0 bases to trimming and J lost 10 bases, with 7 bases between them. In DNA form, the CDR3 reads TGTGCCAGCAGTTACTCTGGGGGGGAGCAGTTCTTC. It codes for CASSYSGGEQFF.

The rearrangement links TRBV7-9 to TRBJ2-7; 8 bases match TRBD1. CDR3 size: 15 residues. The V segment lost 4 bases and the J segment 1 base; nucleotides outside the gene matches: 6. Germline V gene sequence: CDR1 SEHNR, CDR2 FQNEAQ (reference sequence). The chain's CDR3 is CASSSTGAWSYEQYF. DNA for the CDR3: TGTGCCAGCAGCTCGACAGGGGCTTGGTCCTACGAGCAGTACTTC.

The chain links TRBV27 to TRBJ1-5, with D possibly being TRBD1 (5 bases). The CDR3 totals 14 residues. The V and J ends lost 5 bases and 3 bases respectively, with 11 bases between them. Germline V lookup: CDR1 MNHEY, CDR2 SMNVEV (reference sequence). The DNA of the CDR3 is TGTGCCAGCAGTCCCAGGGTTTACAATCAGCCCCAGCATTTT. This gives the protein CASSPRVYNQPQHF.

This sequence joins TRBV29-1 and TRBJ2-1, with TRBD2 as a possible D gene (6 bases). Trimming shortened V by 6 bases and J by 11 bases, and 14 bases separated the two germline ends. The CDR3 is 11 amino acids. Looked up from germline, CDR1 is SQVTM and CDR2 is ANQGSEA. The DNA for the CDR3 is TGCAGCGTAATACTAGCCGGTCAGCAGTTCTTC. It yields the protein CSVILAGQQFF.

The chain combines TRBV2 with TRBJ1-2; 9 bases map to TRBD1. This CDR3 has 16 residues. Unmatched junction bases numbered 14, after V lost 6 bases and J lost 6 bases. The germline gives CDR1 SNHLY, CDR2 FYNNEI. The CDR3 loop is CASSARDRGYLDGYTF. In DNA form, the CDR3 reads TGTGCCAGCAGCGCTCGAGACAGGGGGTATTTGGATGGCTACACCTTC.